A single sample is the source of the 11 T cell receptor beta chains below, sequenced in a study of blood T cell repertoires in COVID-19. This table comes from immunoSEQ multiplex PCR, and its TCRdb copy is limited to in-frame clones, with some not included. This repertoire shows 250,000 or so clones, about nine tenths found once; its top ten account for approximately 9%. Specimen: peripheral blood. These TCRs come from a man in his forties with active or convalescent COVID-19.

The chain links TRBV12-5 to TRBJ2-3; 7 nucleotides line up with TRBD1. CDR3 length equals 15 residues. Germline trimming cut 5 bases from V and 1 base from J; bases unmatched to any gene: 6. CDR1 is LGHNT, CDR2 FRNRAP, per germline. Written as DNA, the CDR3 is TGTGCTAGTGGTGAAGGGGGCGCGGGCACAGATACGCAGTATTTT. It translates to CASGEGGAGTDTQYF.

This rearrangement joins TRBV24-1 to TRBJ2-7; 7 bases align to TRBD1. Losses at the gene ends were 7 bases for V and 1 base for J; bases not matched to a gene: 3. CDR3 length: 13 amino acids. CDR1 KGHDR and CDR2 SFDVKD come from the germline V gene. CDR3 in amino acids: CATSDRVSYEQYF. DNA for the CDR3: TGTGCCACCAGCGACAGGGTTTCCTACGAGCAGTACTTC.

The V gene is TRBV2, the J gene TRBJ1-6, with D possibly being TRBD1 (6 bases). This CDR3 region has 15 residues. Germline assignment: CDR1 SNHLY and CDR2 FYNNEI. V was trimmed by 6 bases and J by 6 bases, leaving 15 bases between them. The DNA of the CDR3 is TGTGCCAGCAGCCCGGACAGCCTTCCTAATTCACCCCTCCACTTT. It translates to CASSPDSLPNSPLHF.

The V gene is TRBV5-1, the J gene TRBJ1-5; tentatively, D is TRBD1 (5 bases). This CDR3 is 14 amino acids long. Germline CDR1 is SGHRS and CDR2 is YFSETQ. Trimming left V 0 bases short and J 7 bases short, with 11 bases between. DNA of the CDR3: TGCGCCAGCAGCTTGGGAGGGGAGGGCCAGCCCCAGCATTTT. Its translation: CASSLGGEGQPQHF.

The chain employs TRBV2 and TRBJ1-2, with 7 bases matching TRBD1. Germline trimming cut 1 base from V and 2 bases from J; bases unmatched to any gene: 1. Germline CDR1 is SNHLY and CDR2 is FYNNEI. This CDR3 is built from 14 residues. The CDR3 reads CASSEETGNYGYTF. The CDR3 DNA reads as TGTGCCAGCAGTGAAGAGACAGGGAACTATGGCTACACCTTC.

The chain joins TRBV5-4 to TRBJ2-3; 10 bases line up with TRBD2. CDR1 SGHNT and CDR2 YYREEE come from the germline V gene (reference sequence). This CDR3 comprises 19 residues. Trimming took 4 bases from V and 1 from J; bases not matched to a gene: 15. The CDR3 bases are TGTGCCAGCAGCACGAAGGTGGCTAGCGGGGGCGACGGCACAGATACGCAGTATTTT. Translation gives CASSTKVASGGDGTDTQYF. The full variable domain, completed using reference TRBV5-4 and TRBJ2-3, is ETGVTQSPTHLIKTRGQQVTLRCSSQSGHNTVSWYQQALGQGPQFIFQYYREEENGRGNFPPRFSGLQFPNYSSELNVNALELDDSALYLCASSTKVASGGDGTDTQYFGPGTRLTVL.

CDR3 coding DNA: TGTGCCAGCACCTCCCGGGACAGGAGAGTCGAGCAGTACTTC. Encoded protein: CASTSRDRRVEQYF. The chain combines TRBV28 with TRBJ2-7; 8 bases agree with TRBD1. With V trimmed by 7 bases and J by 6 bases, 11 bases remained unmatched. CDR1 and CDR2 (germline): MDHEN, SYDVKM. The CDR3 runs 14 residues.

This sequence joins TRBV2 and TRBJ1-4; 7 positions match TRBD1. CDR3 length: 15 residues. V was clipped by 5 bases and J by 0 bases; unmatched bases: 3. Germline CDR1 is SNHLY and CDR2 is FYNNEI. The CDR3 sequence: CASSKTGATNEKLFF. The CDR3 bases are TGTGCCAGCAGTAAAACAGGGGCAACTAATGAAAAACTGTTTTTT.

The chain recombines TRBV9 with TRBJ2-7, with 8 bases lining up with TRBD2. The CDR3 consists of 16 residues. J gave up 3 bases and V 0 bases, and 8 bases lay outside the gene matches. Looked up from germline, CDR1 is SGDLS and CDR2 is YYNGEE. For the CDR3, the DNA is TGTGCCAGCAGCGTAGCCGCGACTAGCGCTTACTACGAGCAGTACTTC. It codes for CASSVAATSAYYEQYF.

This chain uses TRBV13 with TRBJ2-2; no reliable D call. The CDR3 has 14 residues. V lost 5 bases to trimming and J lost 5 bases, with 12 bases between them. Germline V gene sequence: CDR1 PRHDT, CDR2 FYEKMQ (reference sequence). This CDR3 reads CASSGGPSTGELFF. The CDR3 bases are TGTGCCAGCAGCGGTGGCCCTTCGACCGGGGAGCTGTTTTTT.

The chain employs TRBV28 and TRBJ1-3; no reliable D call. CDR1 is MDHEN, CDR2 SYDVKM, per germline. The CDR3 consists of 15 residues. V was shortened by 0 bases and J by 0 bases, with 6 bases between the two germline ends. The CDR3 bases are TGTGCCAGCAGTTTATGGCCAGGCTCTGGAAACACCATATATTTT. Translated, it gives CASSLWPGSGNTIYF.